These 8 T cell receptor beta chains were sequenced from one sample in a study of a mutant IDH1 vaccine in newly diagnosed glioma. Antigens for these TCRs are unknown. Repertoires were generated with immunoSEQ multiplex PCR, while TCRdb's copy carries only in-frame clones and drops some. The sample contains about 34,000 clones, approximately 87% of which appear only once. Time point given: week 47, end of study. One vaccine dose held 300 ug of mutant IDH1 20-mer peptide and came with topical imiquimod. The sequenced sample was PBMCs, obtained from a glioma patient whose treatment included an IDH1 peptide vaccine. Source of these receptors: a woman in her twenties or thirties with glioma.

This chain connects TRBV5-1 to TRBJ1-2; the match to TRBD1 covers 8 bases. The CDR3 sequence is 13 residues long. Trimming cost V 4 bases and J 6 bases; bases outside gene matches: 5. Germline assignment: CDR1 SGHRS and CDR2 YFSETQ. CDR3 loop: CASSKDRGDGYTF. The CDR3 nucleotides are TGCGCCAGCAGCAAAGACAGGGGTGATGGCTACACCTTC.

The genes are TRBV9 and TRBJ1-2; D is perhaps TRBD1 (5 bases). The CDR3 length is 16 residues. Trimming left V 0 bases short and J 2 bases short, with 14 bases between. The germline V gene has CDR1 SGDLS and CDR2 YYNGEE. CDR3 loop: CASSVGQGWQNYGYTF. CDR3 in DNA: TGTGCCAGCAGCGTAGGCCAGGGCTGGCAAAACTATGGCTACACCTTC.

The chain's CDR3 is CASSFSREETQYF. CDR3 DNA sequence: TGTGCCAGCAGCTTCTCAAGGGAGGAGACCCAGTACTTC. The V gene is TRBV7-3, the J gene TRBJ2-5, with a tentative D call TRBD2 (5 bases). The CDR3 spans 13 residues. Germline CDR1 is SGHTA and CDR2 is FQGTGA. The V end lost 3 bases, the J end lost 5 bases, and 10 bases lay between the germline ends.

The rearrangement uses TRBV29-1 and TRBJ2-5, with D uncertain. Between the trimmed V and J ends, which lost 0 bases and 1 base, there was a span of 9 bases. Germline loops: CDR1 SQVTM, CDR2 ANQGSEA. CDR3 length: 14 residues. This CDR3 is CSVEDRRAQETQYF. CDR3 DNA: TGCAGCGTTGAAGATCGGAGAGCCCAAGAGACCCAGTACTTC.

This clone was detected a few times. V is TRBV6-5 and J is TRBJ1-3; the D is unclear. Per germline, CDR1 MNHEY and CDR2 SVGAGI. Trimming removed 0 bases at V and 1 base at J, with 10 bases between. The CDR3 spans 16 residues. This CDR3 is CASSYSVRTSGNTIYF. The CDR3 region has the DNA TGTGCCAGCAGTTACTCTGTCAGAACATCTGGAAACACCATATATTTT.

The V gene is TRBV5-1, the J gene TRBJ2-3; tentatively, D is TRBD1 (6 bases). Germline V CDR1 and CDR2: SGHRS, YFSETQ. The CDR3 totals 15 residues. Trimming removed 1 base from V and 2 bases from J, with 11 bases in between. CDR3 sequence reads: CASSLTGKVTDTQYF. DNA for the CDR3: TGCGCCAGCAGCTTGACAGGGAAGGTCACAGATACGCAGTATTTT.

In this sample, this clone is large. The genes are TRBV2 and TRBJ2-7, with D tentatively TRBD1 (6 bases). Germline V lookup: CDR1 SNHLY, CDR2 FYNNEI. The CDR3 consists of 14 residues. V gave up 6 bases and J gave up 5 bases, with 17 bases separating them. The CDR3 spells CASSRDTLSNEQYF. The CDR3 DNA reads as TGTGCCAGCAGCCGGGACACACTATCCAACGAGCAGTACTTC.

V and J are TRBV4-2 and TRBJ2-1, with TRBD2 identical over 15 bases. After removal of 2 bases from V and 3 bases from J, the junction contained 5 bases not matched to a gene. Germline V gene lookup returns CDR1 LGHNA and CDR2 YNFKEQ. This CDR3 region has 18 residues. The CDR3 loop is CASSQNPGLAGGYNEQFF. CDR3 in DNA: TGTGCCAGCAGCCAAAATCCGGGACTAGCGGGGGGCTACAATGAGCAGTTCTTC.